These 2 T cell receptor beta chains were sequenced from one sample in a study of shared clonotypes between healthy human individuals. Sequencing was performed with immunoSEQ multiplex PCR; in TCRdb, only in-frame clones are kept and a portion is missing. The sample lists approximately 620,000 clones; about 97% were seen once. The sequenced sample consisted of naive CD4+ T cells sorted from blood. Indicated subset: CD45RA+ positively selected. The origin of the receptors is a woman younger than 45 in good health.

The gene calls are TRBV5-8 and TRBJ2-7; D is perhaps TRBD2 (5 bases). Trimming stripped 1 base from V and 2 bases from J, with 13 bases between. CDR3 length: 15 residues. Germline lookup yields CDR1 SGHTS and CDR2 YDEGEE. The CDR3 nucleotides are TGTGCCAGCAGCTTGAGTACTAGACCTCCCTACGAGCAGTACTTC. Amino acid sequence: CASSLSTRPPYEQYF.

The chain joins TRBV11-2 to TRBJ2-7; D might be TRBD2 (6 bases). Germline loops: CDR1 SGHAT, CDR2 FQNNGV. The CDR3 runs 14 residues. Trimming removed 0 bases from V and 6 bases from J, with 12 bases in between. The DNA for the CDR3 is TGTGCCAGCAGCTTAGACGGGAGCGGGTTCGAGCAGTACTTC. It is translated as CASSLDGSGFEQYF.